Listed here is a single T cell receptor (beta chain). Clones were read by immunoSEQ multiplex PCR, and TCRdb kept only the in-frame ones, dropping some. The table lists 70,000 to 100,000 clones, around 80% of them singletons, with about 1.1% in the top ten. This sample was taken from a study of OX40 agonist ivuxolimab in advanced cancers. The CDR3 loop spans 15 amino acids. The germline V gene has CDR1 SGHTA and CDR2 FQGNSA. J gave up 6 bases and V 8 bases, and 10 bases lay outside the gene matches. The receptor comes from an adult with an advanced solid tumor such as melanoma, head and neck, liver or kidney cancer. The rearrangement uses TRBV7-2 and TRBJ2-3; 11 bases match TRBD2. Here the sequenced sample was CD4+ or CD8+ T cells sorted from blood, taken in a trial of the OX40 agonist ivuxolimab. CDR3 coding DNA: TGTGCCAGCTTACCCTTAGCGGGGGGGGTTGATACGCAGTATTTT. Amino acid sequence: CASLPLAGGVDTQYF.